This TCR beta chain was profiled in a study of CD4+ T cells in melanoma. Study results and limitations: CD8+ T cell, macrophage and B cell function reportedly correlated with neoantigen-specific CD4+ T cells. Diverse differentiation states were reported for melanoma neoantigen-specific CD4+ T cells.

The CDR3 totals 16 residues. Germline V gene data show CDR1 as SGHRS and CDR2 as YFSETQ. Trimming at V came to 0 bases and at J to 0 bases, leaving 3 bases not matched to a gene. As concerns this clone: Its target is unknown.

Generated by immunoSEQ multiplex PCR, the TCRdb table keeps only in-frame clones and is missing some. The table includes some 110,000 clones, about 90% detected once. Sequencing used peripheral blood. V and J are TRBV5-1 and TRBJ2-1; 7 bases line up with TRBD2. The TCR sequence derives from a human donor with melanoma. In DNA form, the CDR3 reads TGCGCCAGCAGCTTGGGGGCTAGCGGCTCCTACAATGAGCAGTTCTTC. Translating it yields CASSLGASGSYNEQFF.